This TCR beta chain comes out of a study of shared clonotypes between healthy human individuals. Deep-level settings were used for running the assay. Profiled with immunoSEQ multiplex PCR; TCRdb holds only in-frame clones, not every one. The sample records approximately 2.4 million clones, under 97% being singletons. Study-wide findings and caveats: Roughly 5% of naive CD4 clonotypes were common to a few donors.

This clone has a single count. What it binds is unknown. The specimen was naive CD4+ T cells sorted from blood. Sample subset: CD45RA+ positively selected. The TCR sequence derives from a man between 18 and 35 years old in good health.

The CDR3 nucleotides read TGTGCCAGCAGCCTCACCCCAGGGGGCGGCACTGAAGCTTTCTTT. Its translation: CASSLTPGGGTEAFF. The chain carries TRBV11-2 and TRBJ1-1, with TRBD1 matching 8 bases. This CDR3 region has 15 residues. V was clipped by 5 bases and J by 4 bases; unmatched bases: 9. In germline, CDR1 is SGHAT, CDR2 FQNNGV.